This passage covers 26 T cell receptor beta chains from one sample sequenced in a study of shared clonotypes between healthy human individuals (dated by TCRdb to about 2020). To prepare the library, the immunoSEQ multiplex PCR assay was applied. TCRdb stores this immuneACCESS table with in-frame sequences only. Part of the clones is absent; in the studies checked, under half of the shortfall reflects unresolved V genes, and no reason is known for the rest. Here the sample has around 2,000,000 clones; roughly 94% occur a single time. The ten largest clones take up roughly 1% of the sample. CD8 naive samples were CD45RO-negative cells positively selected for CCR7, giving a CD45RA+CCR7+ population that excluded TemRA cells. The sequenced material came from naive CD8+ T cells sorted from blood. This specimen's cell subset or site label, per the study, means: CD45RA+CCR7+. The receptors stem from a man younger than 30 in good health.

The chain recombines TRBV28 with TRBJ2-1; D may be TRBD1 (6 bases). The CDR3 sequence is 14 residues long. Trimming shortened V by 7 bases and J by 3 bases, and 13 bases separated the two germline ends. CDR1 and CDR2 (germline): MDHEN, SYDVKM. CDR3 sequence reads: CASKPGQSYNEQFF. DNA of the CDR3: TGTGCCAGCAAACCAGGACAGAGCTACAATGAGCAGTTCTTC. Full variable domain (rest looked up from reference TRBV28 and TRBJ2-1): DVKVTQSSRYLVKRTGEKVFLECVQDMDHENMFWYRQDPGLGLRLIYFSYDVKMKEKGDIPEGYSVSREKKERFSLILESASTNQTSMYLCASKPGQSYNEQFFGPGTRLTVL.

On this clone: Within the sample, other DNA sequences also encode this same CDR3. CDR3 protein: CASSPGSSYEQYF. CDR3 bases: TGCGCCAGCAGCCCCGGGTCTTCCTACGAGCAGTACTTC. The V gene is TRBV5-1, the J gene TRBJ2-7; D unclear. V dropped 4 bases and J dropped 1 base, with 9 bases sitting between them. The CDR3 has 13 amino acids. The V gene's germline CDR1 is SGHRS and CDR2 YFSETQ.

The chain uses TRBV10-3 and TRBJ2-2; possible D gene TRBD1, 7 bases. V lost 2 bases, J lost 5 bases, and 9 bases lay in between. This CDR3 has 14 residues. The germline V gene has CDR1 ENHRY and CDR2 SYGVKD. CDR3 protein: CAISEPGGTGELFF. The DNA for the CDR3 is TGTGCCATCAGTGAGCCAGGGGGGACCGGGGAGCTGTTTTTT.

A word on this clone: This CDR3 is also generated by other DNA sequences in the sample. The CDR3 is CASSLDIDYEQYF. The CDR3 coding sequence is TGCGCCAGCAGCTTGGACATAGACTACGAGCAGTACTTC. V usage is TRBV5-1 and J usage is TRBJ2-7; D unresolved. V was trimmed by 0 bases and J by 3 bases, leaving 7 bases between them. The germline CDR1 and CDR2 sequences are SGHRS and YFSETQ. CDR3 length: 13 residues. Based on the CDR3 plus reference TRBV5-1 and TRBJ2-7, the full variable domain is KAGVTQTPRYLIKTRGQQVTLSCSPISGHRSVSWYQQTPGQGLQFLFEYFSETQRNKGNFPGRFSGRQFSNSRSEMNVSTLELGDSALYLCASSLDIDYEQYFGPGTRLTVT.

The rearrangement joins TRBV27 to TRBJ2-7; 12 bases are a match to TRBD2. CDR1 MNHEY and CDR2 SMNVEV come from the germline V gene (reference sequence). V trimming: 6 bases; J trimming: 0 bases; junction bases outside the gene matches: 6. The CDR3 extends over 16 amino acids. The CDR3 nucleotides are TGTGCCAGCAGAATACTAGCGGGAGGACTCTCCTACGAGCAGTACTTC. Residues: CASRILAGGLSYEQYF.

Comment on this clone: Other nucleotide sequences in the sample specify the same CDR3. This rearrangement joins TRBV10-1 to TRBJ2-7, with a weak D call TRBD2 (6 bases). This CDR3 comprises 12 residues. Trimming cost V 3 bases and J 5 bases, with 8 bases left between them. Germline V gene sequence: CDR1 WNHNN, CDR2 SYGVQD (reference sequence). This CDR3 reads CASSDPGDEQYF. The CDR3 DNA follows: TGCGCCAGCAGTGATCCGGGGGACGAGCAGTACTTC.

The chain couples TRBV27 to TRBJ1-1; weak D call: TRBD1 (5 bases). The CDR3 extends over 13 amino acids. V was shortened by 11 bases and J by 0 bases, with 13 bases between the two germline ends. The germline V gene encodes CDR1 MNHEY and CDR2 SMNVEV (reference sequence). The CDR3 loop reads CASQPGLNTEAFF. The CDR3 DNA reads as TGTGCCTCACAACCGGGACTGAACACTGAAGCTTTCTTT.

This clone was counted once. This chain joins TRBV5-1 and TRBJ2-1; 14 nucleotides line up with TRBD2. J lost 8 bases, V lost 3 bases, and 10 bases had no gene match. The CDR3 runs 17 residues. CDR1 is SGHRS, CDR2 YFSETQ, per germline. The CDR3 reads CASSSPPGLAGVHEQFF. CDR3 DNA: TGCGCCAGCAGCTCGCCTCCGGGACTAGCGGGGGTCCATGAGCAGTTCTTC.

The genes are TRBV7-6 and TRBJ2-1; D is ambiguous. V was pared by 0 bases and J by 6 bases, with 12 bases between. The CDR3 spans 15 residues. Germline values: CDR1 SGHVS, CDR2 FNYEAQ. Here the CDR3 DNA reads TGTGCCAGCAGCTTAGCGGGTGGATGGGGCAATGAGCAGTTCTTC. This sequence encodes CASSLAGGWGNEQFF.

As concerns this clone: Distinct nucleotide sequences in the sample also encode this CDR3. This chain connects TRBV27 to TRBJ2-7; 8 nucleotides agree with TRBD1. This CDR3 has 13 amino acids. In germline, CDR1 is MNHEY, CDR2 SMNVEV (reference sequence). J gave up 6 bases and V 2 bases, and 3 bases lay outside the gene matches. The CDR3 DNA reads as TGTGCCAGCAGTTTAGGGACAGGTGGCGAGCAGTACTTC. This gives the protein CASSLGTGGEQYF.

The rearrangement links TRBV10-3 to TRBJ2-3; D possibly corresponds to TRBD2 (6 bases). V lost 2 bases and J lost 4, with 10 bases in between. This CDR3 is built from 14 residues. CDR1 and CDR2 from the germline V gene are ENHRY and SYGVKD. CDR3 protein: CAISEPGGPDTQYF. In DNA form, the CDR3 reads TGTGCCATCAGTGAGCCCGGAGGGCCAGATACGCAGTATTTT.

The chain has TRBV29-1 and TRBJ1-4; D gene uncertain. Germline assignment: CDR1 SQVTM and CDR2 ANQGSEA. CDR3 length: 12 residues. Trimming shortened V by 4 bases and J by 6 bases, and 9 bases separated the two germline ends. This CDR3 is CSVVVADEKLFF. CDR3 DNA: TGCAGCGTTGTGGTCGCAGATGAAAAACTGTTTTTT.

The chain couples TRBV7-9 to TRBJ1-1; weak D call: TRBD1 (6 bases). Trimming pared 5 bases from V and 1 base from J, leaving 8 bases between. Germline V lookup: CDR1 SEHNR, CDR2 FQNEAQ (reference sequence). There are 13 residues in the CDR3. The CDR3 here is CASSKQGNTEAFF. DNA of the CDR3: TGTGCCAGCAGCAAACAGGGGAACACTGAAGCTTTCTTT.

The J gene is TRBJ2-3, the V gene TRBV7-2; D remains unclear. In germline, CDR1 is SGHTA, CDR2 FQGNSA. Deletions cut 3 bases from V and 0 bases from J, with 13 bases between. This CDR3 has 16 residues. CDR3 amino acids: CASSLQEARSTDTQYF. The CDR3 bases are TGTGCCAGCAGCTTGCAGGAAGCCAGGAGCACAGATACGCAGTATTTT.

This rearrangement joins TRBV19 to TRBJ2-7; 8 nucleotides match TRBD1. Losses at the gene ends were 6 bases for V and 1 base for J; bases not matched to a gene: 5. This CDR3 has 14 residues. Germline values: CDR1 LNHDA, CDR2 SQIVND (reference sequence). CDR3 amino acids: CASSWGQESYEQYF. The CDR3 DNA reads TGTGCCAGTAGCTGGGGACAGGAGTCCTACGAGCAGTACTTC.

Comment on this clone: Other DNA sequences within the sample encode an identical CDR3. CDR3 amino acids: CASSLRAPSYNEQFF. In nucleotides, the CDR3 is TGTGCCAGCAGTTTAAGAGCCCCCTCCTACAATGAGCAGTTCTTC. This chain connects TRBV27 to TRBJ2-1; D remains ambiguous. The V end lost 2 bases, the J end lost 0 bases, and 8 bases lay between the germline ends. The germline V gene has CDR1 MNHEY and CDR2 SMNVEV (reference sequence). This CDR3 spans 15 amino acids.

The CDR3 sequence is CASSLRQGPGTDTQYF. The CDR3 region has the DNA TGTGCCAGCAGCTTACGCCAGGGGCCGGGCACAGATACGCAGTATTTT. The rearrangement links TRBV7-2 to TRBJ2-3, with D possibly matching TRBD1 (6 bases). V gave up 2 bases and J gave up 1 base, with 13 bases separating them. The V gene's germline CDR1 is SGHTA and CDR2 FQGNSA. This CDR3 spans 16 amino acids.

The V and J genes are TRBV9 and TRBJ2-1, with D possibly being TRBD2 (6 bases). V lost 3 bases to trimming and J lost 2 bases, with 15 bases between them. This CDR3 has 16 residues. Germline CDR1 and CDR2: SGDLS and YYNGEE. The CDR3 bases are TGTGCCAGCAGCGCAGGCGGGACTCCTGCCTACAATGAGCAGTTCTTC. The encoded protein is CASSAGGTPAYNEQFF.

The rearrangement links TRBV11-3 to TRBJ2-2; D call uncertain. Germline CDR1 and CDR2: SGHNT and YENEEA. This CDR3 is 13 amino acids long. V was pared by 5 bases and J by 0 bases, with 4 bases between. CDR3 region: CASSLTNTGELFF. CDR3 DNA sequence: TGTGCCAGCAGCCTTACGAACACCGGGGAGCTGTTTTTT.

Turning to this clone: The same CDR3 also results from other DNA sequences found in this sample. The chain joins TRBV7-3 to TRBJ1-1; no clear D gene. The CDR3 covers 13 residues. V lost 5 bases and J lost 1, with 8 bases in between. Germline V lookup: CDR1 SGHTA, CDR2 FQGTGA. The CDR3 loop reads CASSPSGNTEAFF. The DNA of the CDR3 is TGTGCCAGCAGCCCCTCAGGGAACACTGAAGCTTTCTTT. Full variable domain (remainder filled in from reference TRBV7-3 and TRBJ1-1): GAGVSQTPSNKVTEKGKYVELRCDPISGHTALYWYRQSLGQGPEFLIYFQGTGAADDSGLPNDRFFAVRPEGSVSTLKIQRTERGDSAVYLCASSPSGNTEAFFGQGTRLTVV.

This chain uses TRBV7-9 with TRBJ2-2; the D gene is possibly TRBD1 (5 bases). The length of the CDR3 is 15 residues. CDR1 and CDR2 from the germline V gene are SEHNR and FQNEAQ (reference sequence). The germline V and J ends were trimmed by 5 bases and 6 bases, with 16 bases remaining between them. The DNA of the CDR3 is TGTGCCAGCAGCCTACCCCCAGGGTCTCCCGGGGAGCTGTTTTTT. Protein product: CASSLPPGSPGELFF.

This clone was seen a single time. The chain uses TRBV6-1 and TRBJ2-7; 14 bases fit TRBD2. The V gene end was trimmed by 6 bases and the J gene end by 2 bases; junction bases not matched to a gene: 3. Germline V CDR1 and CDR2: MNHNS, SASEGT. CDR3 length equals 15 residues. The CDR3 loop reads CASRGTSGGPYEQYF. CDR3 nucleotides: TGTGCCAGCAGGGGGACTAGCGGGGGCCCCTACGAGCAGTACTTC.

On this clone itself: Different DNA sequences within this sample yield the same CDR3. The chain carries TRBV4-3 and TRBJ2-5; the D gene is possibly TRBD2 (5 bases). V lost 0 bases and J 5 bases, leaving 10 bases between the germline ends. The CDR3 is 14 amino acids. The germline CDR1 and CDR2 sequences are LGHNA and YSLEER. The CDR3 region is CASSQERGRETQYF. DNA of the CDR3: TGCGCCAGCAGCCAAGAGCGCGGGCGGGAGACCCAGTACTTC.

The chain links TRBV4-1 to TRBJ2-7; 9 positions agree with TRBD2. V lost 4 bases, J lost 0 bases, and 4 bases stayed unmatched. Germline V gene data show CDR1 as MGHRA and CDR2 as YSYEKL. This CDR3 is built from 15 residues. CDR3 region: CASSRGREGSYEQYF. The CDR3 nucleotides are TGCGCCAGCAGCCGCGGGCGGGAGGGCTCCTACGAGCAGTACTTC.

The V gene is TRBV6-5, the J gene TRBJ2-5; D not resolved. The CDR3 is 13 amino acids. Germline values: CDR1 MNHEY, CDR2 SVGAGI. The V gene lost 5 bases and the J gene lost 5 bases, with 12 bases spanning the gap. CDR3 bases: TGTGCCAGCAGTGCCGCGGATACCGAGACCCAGTACTTC. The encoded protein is CASSAADTETQYF.

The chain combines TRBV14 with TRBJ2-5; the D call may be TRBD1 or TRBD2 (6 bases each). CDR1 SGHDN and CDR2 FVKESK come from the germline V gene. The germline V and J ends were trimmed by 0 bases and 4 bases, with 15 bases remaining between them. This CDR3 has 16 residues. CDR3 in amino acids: CASSQDITGAGETQYF. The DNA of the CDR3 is TGTGCCAGCAGCCAAGATATTACGGGGGCCGGAGAGACCCAGTACTTC.